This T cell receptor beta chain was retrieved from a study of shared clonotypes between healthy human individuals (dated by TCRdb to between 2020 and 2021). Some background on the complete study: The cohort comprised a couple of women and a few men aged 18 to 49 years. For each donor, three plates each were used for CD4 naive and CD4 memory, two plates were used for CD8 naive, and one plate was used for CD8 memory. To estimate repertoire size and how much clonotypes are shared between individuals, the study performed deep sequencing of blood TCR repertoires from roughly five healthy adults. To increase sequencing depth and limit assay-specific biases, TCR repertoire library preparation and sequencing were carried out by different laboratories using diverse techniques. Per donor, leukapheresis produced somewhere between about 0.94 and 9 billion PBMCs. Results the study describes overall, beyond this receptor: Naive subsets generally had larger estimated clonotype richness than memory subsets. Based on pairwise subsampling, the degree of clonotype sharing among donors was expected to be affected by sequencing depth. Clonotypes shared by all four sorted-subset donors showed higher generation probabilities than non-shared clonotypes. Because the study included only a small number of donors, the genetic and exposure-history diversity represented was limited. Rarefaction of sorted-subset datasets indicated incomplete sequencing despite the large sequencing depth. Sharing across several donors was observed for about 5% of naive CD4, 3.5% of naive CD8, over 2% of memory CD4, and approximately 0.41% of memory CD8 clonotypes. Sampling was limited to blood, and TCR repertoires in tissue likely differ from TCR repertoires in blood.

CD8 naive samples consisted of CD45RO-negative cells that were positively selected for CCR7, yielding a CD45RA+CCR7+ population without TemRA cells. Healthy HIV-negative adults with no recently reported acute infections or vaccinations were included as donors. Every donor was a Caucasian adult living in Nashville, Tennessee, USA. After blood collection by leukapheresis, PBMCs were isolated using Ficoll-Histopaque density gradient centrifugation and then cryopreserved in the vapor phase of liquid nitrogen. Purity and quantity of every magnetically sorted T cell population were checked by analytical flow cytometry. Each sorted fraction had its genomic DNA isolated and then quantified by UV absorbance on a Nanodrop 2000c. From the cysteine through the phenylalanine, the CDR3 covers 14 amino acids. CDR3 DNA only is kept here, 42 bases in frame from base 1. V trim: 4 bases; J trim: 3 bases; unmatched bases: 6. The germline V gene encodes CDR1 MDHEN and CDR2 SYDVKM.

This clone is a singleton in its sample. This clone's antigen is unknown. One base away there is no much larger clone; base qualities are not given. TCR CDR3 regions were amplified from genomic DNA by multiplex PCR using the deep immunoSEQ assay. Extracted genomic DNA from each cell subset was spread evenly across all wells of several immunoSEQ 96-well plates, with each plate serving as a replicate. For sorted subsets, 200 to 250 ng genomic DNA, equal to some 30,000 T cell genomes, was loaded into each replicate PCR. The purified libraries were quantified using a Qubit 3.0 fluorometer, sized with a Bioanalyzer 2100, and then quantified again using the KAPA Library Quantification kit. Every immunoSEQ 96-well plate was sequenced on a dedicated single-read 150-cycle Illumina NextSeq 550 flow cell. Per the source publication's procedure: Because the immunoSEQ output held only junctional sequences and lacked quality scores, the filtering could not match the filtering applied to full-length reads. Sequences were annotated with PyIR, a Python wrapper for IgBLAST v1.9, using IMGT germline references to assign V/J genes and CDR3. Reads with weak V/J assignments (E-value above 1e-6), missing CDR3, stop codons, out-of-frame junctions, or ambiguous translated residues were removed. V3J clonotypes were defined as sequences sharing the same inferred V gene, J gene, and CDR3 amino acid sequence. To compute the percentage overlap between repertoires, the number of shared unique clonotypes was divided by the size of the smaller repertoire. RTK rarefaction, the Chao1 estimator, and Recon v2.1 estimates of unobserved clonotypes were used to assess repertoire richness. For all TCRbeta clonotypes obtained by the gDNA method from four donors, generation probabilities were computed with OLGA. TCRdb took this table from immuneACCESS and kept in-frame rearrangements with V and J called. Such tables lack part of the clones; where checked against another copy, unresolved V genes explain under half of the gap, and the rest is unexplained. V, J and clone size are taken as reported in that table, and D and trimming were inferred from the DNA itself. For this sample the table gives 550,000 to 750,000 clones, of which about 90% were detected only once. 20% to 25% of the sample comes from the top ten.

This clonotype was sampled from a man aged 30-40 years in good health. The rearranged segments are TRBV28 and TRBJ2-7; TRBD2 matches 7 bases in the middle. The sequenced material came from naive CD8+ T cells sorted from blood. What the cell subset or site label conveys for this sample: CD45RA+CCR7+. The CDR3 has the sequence CASSSGGRGYEQYF. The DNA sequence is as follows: TGTGCCAGCAGTTCTGGCGGGAGAGGCTACGAGCAGTACTTC.